Included here is one TCR beta chain sequence, with context. This clone appeared a few times. There is no known antigen for this receptor. It has no much larger one-base neighbor in the sample; base qualities were not kept. CDR1 and CDR2, looked up from the germline V gene, are SGHAT and FQNNGV. The CDR3, cysteine through phenylalanine, is 15 amino acids long. Only the CDR3 region is kept as DNA, spanning 45 bases read in frame from base 1. After removal of 3 bases from V and 5 bases from J, the junction retains 8 bases not matched to a gene. Library method: the immunoSEQ multiplex PCR assay. The multiplex PCR relied on a mix of 60 forward primers for TCR Vbeta segments and 13 reverse primers for TCR Jbeta segments. A multiplex PCR assay on genomic DNA amplified the CDR3 region of rearranged TCR beta genes. On the Illumina HiSeq System, the amplified TCR beta libraries were sequenced as 87-base-pair reads. As for the authors' bioinformatics: Across the 670 or so repertoires, a later analysis counted tens of millions of unique TCR beta chains, roughly 11 million of which were shared by at least two donors. To remove PCR and sequencing errors, raw reads were error-corrected and collapsed into unique sequences using a nearest-neighbor algorithm that merged closely related sequences. CDR3 sequences were aligned to IMGT reference sequences to assign V, D and J gene segments. For a sequence to be retained, a match of at least six nucleotides was required to both a V gene segment and a J gene segment. Rearrangements were classified as productive when the CDR3 lacked stop codons and remained in frame with V and J, and all other rearrangements were classified as non-productive. CDR3 was defined by IMGT convention, running from the second conserved V-encoded cysteine to the conserved J-encoded phenylalanine. Sequences without an unambiguous match to a single V gene segment were excluded from the earlier analysis of almost 600 of the donors. An earlier analysis of around 600 of the donors classified V segments as functional when productive rearrangements were above 56.7% and as segregating when the standard deviation between donors was above 5%. A statistical classification framework was built to diagnose cytomegalovirus status from the catalog of TCR beta chain sequences. In a later analysis, TCR nucleotide sequences were compared against IMGT/GENE-DB human TR gene sequences so that V and J genes could be assigned. A later analysis assigned CDR3 sequences and most-parsimonious VDJ recombination scenarios with the TCRdist pipeline. A later analysis defined each TCR beta chain by its CDR3 amino acid sequence plus V-gene family, and excluded reads lacking a unique V-gene family. To address suspected cross-contamination and a sequencing artifact, a later analysis removed approximately 600 highly shared, low-generation-probability nucleotide sequences. In a later analysis, a clonal expansion index for each public chain was calculated from normalized within-repertoire ranks of inferred template counts. In a later analysis, generation probabilities were computed using a VDJ recombination model fitted to out-of-frame rearrangements, and the results were checked against IGoR. A later analysis scored TCR-TCR, TCR-HLA and TCR-CMV co-occurrence with hypergeometric tests, applying a repertoire-size bias correction to TCR pairs. A later analysis estimated false discovery rates by permuting HLA or CMV assignments 20 times. In a later analysis, co-occurring TCRs were grouped using DBSCAN, with TCRdist sequence similarity added in when clustering inside HLA-allele-positive subsets. For co-occurrence clustering, repertoires with fewer than 30,000 or more than 120,000 public chains were excluded, along with roughly five repertoires with anomalous nucleotide sharing. What TCRdb holds here is the immuneACCESS table cut down to in-frame rearrangements. Part of the clones is not present; checked against another copy, under half of the missing clones reflect an unresolved V gene, and the others are unexplained. V, J and clone size are those of that table, while D and trimming were read from the DNA. Here the sample has 250,000 to 350,000 clones; roughly 90% occur a single time. The top ten constitute around 4.2% of the sample.

These data come from a study of cytomegalovirus exposure and HLA in healthy donors (dated by TCRdb to 2016 to 2017). A note on the overall study: In an earlier analysis of roughly 590 of the donors, roughly 300 Gb of sequence data and approximately 120 million unique TCR beta sequences from some 170 million T cells were reported. Roughly 300 gigabases of sequencing data and tens of millions of unique TCR sequences made up an early release that covered several hundred HLA-typed donors. Among the roughly 400 genotyped donors, approximately 82% belonged to the genetic ancestry cluster associated with self-reported Caucasian donors. The aim of the study was to test whether cataloging public T cell receptors could identify signatures of past pathogen exposure. The study profiled the T cell repertoires of 500 to 800 subjects by immunosequencing and related them to cytomegalovirus serostatus. Besides the first cohort of more than 650 subjects, a separate validation cohort made up of roughly 130 different subjects was used. To predict cytomegalovirus infection status, the study brought together high-throughput TCR immunosequencing, statistical association of individual TCRs with disease status, and machine learning. To study patterns of TCR occurrence, a later analysis re-analyzed previously published TCR beta repertoires from around 660 donors and added high-resolution HLA genotyping. In the later analysis, no new phenotypic data were used to find candidate immune exposures; instead, reliance was placed on TCR beta sequences and their occurrence across donors. An earlier analysis of roughly 580 of the donors used high-throughput TCR beta sequencing to judge whether each TCR beta V gene segment behaved as functional or pseudogenic. Donor age, sex, ethnicity and CMV serostatus were collected together with the repertoire data. A later genetic analysis used genome-wide SNP genotypes for about three fifths of the roughly 700 donors, treating that subset as a discovery cohort. Every discovery cohort repertoire had been produced on one sequencing platform. HLA typing included class I and class II loci at four-digit resolution. Typing coverage differed by locus: A, B, C, DRB1 and DQB1 were typed in about 620-640 donors, DQA1 in 500 to 550, DPA1 in nearly 610, and DPB1 in just under 480. A few DR-DQ haplotypes were handled as single units for association and clustering because linkage in the cohort was strong. On average, 235,054 unique TCR beta nucleotide sequences were sequenced per donor among 300 to 500 genotyped donors of the cohort, with 15% to 20% of those sequences being non-productive.

The cohort consisted of approximately 670 healthy bone marrow donors. Cohort members were all nominally healthy when sampled, although unrecorded immune exposures were likely present. The donor tested CMV seropositive, placing the donor among the roughly 300 seropositive members of the cohort. A peripheral blood sample was collected from each donor, and TCR beta sequencing was performed on peripheral blood mononuclear cells. The Qiagen DNeasy Blood Extraction Kit was used to extract genomic DNA from the blood cell samples. Broader findings and caveats from the paper: Across donors, most TCR sequences were observed very rarely, whereas some public TCRs were present in many individuals. According to a later analysis, parvovirus B19, influenza, CMV and Epstein-Barr virus appeared linked to several top co-occurrence clusters. A few of the identified cytomegalovirus-associated TCR beta chains were confirmed in vitro to be specific for cytomegalovirus antigens. The 87-base-pair reads could not distinguish some IMGT-functional V segments, including TRBV6-2 and TRBV6-3, so those segments were excluded. The authors suggested that the approach could potentially be extended to other disease states and immunological phenotypes. Assigning TCR associations to individual alleles was difficult when HLA alleles, especially DR and DQ, strongly co-occurred. In a later genetic analysis, fewer N-insertions in productive TCRs were reported among donors in an Asian-associated ancestry cluster than the roughly 700-donor mean. A later analysis associated roughly 17,000 TCR beta sequences with specific HLA alleles at a false discovery rate of 0.05. A further reported finding was that TCR beta sequences accurately predicted the HLA-A and HLA-B alleles for most subjects in the first cohort. Because counts were too low, seventeen rarely observed V segments, including chromosome 9 orphons, were excluded from the earlier analysis of some 540 of the donors. In both the original and validation cohorts, the classifier was reported to diagnose cytomegalovirus status with high specificity and sensitivity. An association between a missense DCLRE1C variant and V-gene and J-gene trimming of TCR beta chains was found in a later genetic analysis and replicated in an independent cohort. Because HLA typing was missing for some donors at each locus, association tests included only the typed subset. The presence/absence analyses assumed that sequencing depth was roughly uniform across donors, and that assumption may not be true. A total of 150 to 200 TCR beta chains were listed by the study as associated with cytomegalovirus. Compared with equally common non-associated chains, HLA-associated TCR beta chains in a later analysis were more clonally expanded and had lower generation probabilities. An earlier analysis of around 500 of the donors showed that most TCR beta V segments appeared in productive rearrangements either about 90% or about 30% of the time, which broadly matched IMGT annotations. A group of highly shared sequence variants was considered likely to be a technical artifact of the sequencing pipeline. The cohort was sequenced for TCR beta chains only, and without alpha or paired-chain data the features that could be detected were limited. According to a later analysis, TCR association rates differed among HLA loci, with DRB1 alleles showing the most associated TCRs and HLA-C alleles showing the fewest. The only immune exposure information available for the cohort was CMV serostatus. In a later analysis, most CMV-associated TCR beta chains were found to appear HLA-restricted, with HLA associations seemingly driven largely by CMV exposure. Linkage disequilibrium might explain the correlated functional status among segregating V segments, but an unknown experimental factor could not be excluded.

This chain joins TRBV11-2 to TRBJ2-5, and TRBD2 aligns with 8 junction nucleotides. The source of this sequence is a man aged 40-49 years in good health and CMV-seropositive. Source material: PBMCs. The CDR3 reads as follows: CASSFYSGSRETQYF. The nucleotide sequence reads as follows: TGTGCCAGCAGCTTTTACAGCGGGAGTAGGGAGACCCAGTACTTC.